Below, 9 T cell receptor beta chains from the same sample are listed, as sequenced in a study of blood T cell repertoires in COVID-19. Clones were sequenced by immunoSEQ multiplex PCR, and TCRdb holds only the in-frame ones, with some missing. The sample includes some 250,000 clones, approximately 83% of them seen just once. Sequencing input: PBMCs or T cells enriched from blood (not recorded which). The receptors were sampled from a woman aged 45-65 years who had recovered from COVID-19.

V is TRBV28 and J is TRBJ2-3, with a possible D match to TRBD2 (5 bases). V lost 2 bases and J 4 bases, leaving 13 bases between the germline ends. Germline-derived CDR1 and CDR2 are MDHEN and SYDVKM. The CDR3 has 15 residues. The CDR3 region has the DNA TGTGCCAGCAGTTTACTGGCGGGTGGGGCAGATACGCAGTATTTT. It is translated as CASSLLAGGADTQYF.

The rearrangement uses TRBV18 and TRBJ1-1; no reliable D call. V shed 2 bases and J shed 1 base, with 14 bases lying between them. There are 16 residues in the CDR3. Germline loops: CDR1 KGHSH, CDR2 LQKENI. The CDR3 loop reads CASSPEVVFSNTEAFF. In nucleotides, the CDR3 is TGTGCCAGCTCACCAGAGGTGGTTTTCTCGAACACTGAAGCTTTCTTT. The full variable domain, its missing parts supplied by reference TRBV18 and TRBJ1-1, is NAGVMQNPRHLVRRRGQEARLRCSPMKGHSHVYWYRQLPEEGLKFMVYLQKENIIDESGMPKERFSAEFPKEGPSILRIQQVVRGDSAAYFCASSPEVVFSNTEAFFGQGTRLTVV.

This chain links TRBV7-9 with TRBJ1-6; weak D call: TRBD1 (6 bases). The length of the CDR3 is 14 residues. CDR1 is SEHNR and CDR2 is FQNEAQ in the germline V gene (reference sequence). Trimming removed 5 bases from V and 8 bases from J, with 13 bases in between. Here the CDR3 reads CASSVGAGDSPLHF. The DNA for the CDR3 is TGTGCCAGCAGCGTTGGGGCAGGGGATTCACCCCTCCACTTT.

This rearrangement joins TRBV6-1 to TRBJ1-3; tentative D call: TRBD1 (5 bases). The CDR3 is made up of 16 amino acids. The germline gives CDR1 MNHNS, CDR2 SASEGT. Deletions cut 1 base from V and 4 bases from J, with 14 bases between. CDR3 amino acids: CASSEVQDRRGNTIYF. CDR3 DNA: TGTGCCAGCAGTGAAGTACAGGATCGGCGGGGAAACACCATATATTTT.

V usage is TRBV25-1 and J usage is TRBJ1-5; tentatively, D is TRBD1 (6 bases). The V end was cut by 3 bases, the J end by 7 bases, with 13 bases between. The CDR3 runs 14 residues. The germline V gene has CDR1 MGHDK and CDR2 SYGVNS. The CDR3: CASSESQGNQPQHF. For the CDR3, the DNA is TGTGCCAGCAGTGAGTCGCAGGGGAACCAGCCCCAGCATTTT. The whole variable domain, remainder taken from reference TRBV25-1 and TRBJ1-5, is EADIYQTPRYLVIGTGKKITLECSQTMGHDKMYWYQQDPGMELHLIHYSYGVNSTEKGDLSSESTVSRIRTEHFPLTLESARPSHTSQYLCASSESQGNQPQHFGDGTRLSIL.

This chain links TRBV6-5 with TRBJ2-7; 9 nucleotides agree with TRBD2. J gave up 12 bases and V 3 bases, and 12 bases lay outside the gene matches. The CDR3 runs 14 residues. Germline CDR1 reads MNHEY; CDR2 reads SVGAGI. The CDR3 DNA follows: TGTGCCAGCAGTTATATAGGCGGGAGGGCAGAATTGTACTTC. Protein: CASSYIGGRAELYF.

This clone showed up just once. The chain combines TRBV3-1 (or the pseudogene TRBV3-2) with TRBJ2-7; D is perhaps TRBD2 (5 bases). From germline, CDR1 is LGHDT and CDR2 YNNKEL (reference sequence). Trimming cost V 3 bases and J 2 bases, with 20 bases left between them. The CDR3 is 17 amino acids. CDR3 loop: CASSQVRRGVQPYEQYF. CDR3 DNA sequence: TGTGCCAGCAGCCAGGTTCGTCGGGGAGTCCAACCCTACGAGCAGTACTTC.

V is TRBV7-2 and J is TRBJ2-1; possible D gene TRBD1, 6 bases. CDR3 length equals 15 residues. The germline V and J ends were trimmed by 2 bases and 0 bases, with 8 bases remaining between them. Per germline, CDR1 SGHTA and CDR2 FQGNSA. The CDR3 sequence: CASSLQGTSYNEQFF. Here the CDR3 DNA reads TGTGCCAGCAGCTTACAGGGGACCTCCTACAATGAGCAGTTCTTC.

The chain joins TRBV15 to TRBJ2-5, with 7 bases identical to TRBD2. This CDR3 is 15 amino acids long. Trimming cost V 0 bases and J 5 bases; bases outside gene matches: 6. The germline V gene encodes CDR1 LNHNV and CDR2 YYDKDF (reference sequence). CDR3 region: CATSRDWASGETQYF. In nucleotides, the CDR3 is TGTGCCACCAGCAGAGATTGGGCTAGCGGCGAGACCCAGTACTTC. The full variable domain, with the rest looked up from reference TRBV15 and TRBJ2-5, is DAMVIQNPRYQVTQFGKPVTLSCSQTLNHNVMYWYQQKSSQAPKLLFHYYDKDFNNEADTPDNFQSRRPNTSFCFLDIRSPGLGDTAMYLCATSRDWASGETQYFGPGTRLLVL.